The clone carrying this T cell receptor beta chain was counted between two and nine times. The antigen is undetermined. This CDR3 has 13 amino acids. V gave up 5 bases and J gave up 4 bases, with 11 bases separating them. This sample was taken from a study of identical twins. Overall study findings and caveats: Reduced insertions were recorded for abundant cord blood beta clonotypes, with no such pattern in memory repertoires.

TCRdb re-derived calls from the 5' RACE reads in MiXCR, one entry per CDR3 protein. The table shows about 460,000 distinct CDR3 sequences, with 12% to 15% occurring only once. The same sample was also used in a study of yellow fever vaccine responses in identical twins. That source reports: Reportedly, twins showed a vaccine T cell response that looked partly convergent and partly personalized.

Sequenced sample: CD4+ T cells sorted from blood. J is TRBJ1-2 and V is TRBV12-3 or TRBV12-4; D is unresolved. The receptor's source is a woman aged 18-29 years in good health. CDR3 sequence: CASSPRRIYGYTF. The CDR3 DNA sequence: TGTGCCAGCAGTCCCCGACGGATCTATGGCTACACCTTC.